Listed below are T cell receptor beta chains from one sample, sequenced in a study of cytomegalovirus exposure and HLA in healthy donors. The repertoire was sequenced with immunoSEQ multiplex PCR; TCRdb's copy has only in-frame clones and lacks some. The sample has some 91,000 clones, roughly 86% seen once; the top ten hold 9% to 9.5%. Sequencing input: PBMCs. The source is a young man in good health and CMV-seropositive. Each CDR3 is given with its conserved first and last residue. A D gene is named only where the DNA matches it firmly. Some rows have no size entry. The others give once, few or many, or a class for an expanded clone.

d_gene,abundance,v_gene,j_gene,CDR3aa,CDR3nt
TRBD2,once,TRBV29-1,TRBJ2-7,CSVEIVSSGGVDEQYF,TGCAGCGTTGAGATTGTGTCATCGGGGGGAGTCGACGAGCAGTACTTC
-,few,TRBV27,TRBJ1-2,CASSLRQGLLGYTF,TGTGCCAGCAGTTTACGTCAGGGGCTCTTAGGCTACACCTTC
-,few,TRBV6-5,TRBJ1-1,CASSYSVQYEAFF,TGTGCCAGCAGTTACTCGGTACAGTATGAAGCTTTCTTT
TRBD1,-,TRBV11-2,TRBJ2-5,CASTPTGIGETQYF,TGTGCCAGCACCCCGACAGGGATCGGAGAGACCCAGTACTTC
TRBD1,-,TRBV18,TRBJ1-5,CASSQLGQGNQPQHF,TGTGCCAGCTCACAACTTGGACAGGGCAATCAGCCCCAGCATTTT
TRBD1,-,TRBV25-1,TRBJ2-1,CASSRDRVLTNEQFF,TGTGCCAGCAGTAGGGACAGGGTTCTTACCAATGAGCAGTTCTTC
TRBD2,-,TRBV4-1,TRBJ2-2,CASSPGLAGLNTGELFF,TGCGCCAGCAGCCCAGGACTAGCGGGCTTGAACACCGGGGAGCTGTTTTTT
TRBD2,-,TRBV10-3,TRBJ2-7,CATGTSEKTYEQYF,TGTGCCACCGGGACTAGCGAGAAGACCTACGAGCAGTACTTC
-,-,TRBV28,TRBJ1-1,CASSFGRGGWNTEAFF,TGTGCCAGCAGTTTTGGGCGGGGTGGGTGGAACACTGAAGCTTTCTTT
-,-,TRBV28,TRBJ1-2,CASSFIRHREWHGGYTF,TGTGCCAGCAGTTTTATTCGGCACAGGGAATGGCACGGTGGCTACACCTTC
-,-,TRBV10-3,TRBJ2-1,CAISVFASKISYNEQFF,TGTGCCATCAGTGTTTTCGCTAGCAAGATCTCCTACAATGAGCAGTTCTTC
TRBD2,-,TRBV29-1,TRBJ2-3,CSAHRASGADTQYF,TGCAGCGCCCATAGGGCTAGCGGAGCAGATACGCAGTATTTT
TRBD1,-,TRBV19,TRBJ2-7,CASSRTGGPVEQYF,TGTGCCAGTAGTCGGACAGGGGGCCCCGTGGAGCAGTACTTC
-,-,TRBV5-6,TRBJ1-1,CASSQLGQRGEAFF,TGTGCCAGCAGTCAACTCGGACAGCGGGGTGAAGCTTTCTTT
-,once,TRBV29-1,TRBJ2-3,CSVVGGLGDPQYF,TGCAGCGTTGTGGGGGGGCTTGGGGATCCGCAGTATTTT
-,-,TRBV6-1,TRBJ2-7,CASSEAGGPYEQYF,TGTGCCAGCAGTGAAGCGGGAGGCCCCTACGAGCAGTACTTC
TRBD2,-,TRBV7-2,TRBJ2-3,CASSWGLAGAGDTQYF,TGTGCCAGCAGCTGGGGACTAGCGGGAGCTGGAGATACGCAGTATTTT
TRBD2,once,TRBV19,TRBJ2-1,CASSIRPSGSVRDEQFF,TGTGCCAGTAGTATTCGGCCTAGCGGGAGTGTAAGAGATGAGCAGTTCTTC
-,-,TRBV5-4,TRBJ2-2,CASSFGGDPVRELFF,TGTGCCAGCAGCTTCGGCGGGGACCCCGTCCGGGAGCTGTTTTTT
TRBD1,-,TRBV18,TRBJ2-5,CASSPTGTGGFEQYF,TGTGCCAGCTCACCAACCGGGACAGGGGGATTTGAGCAGTACTTC
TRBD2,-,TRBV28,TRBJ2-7,CASSLPTSGRGYF,TGTGCCAGCAGTCTACCGACTAGCGGGAGAGGTTACTTC
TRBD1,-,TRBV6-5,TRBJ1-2,CASSYAAGGINYGYTF,TGTGCCAGCAGTTACGCGGCAGGGGGGATTAACTATGGCTACACCTTC
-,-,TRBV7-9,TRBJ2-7,CASSFRQGHEQYF,TGTGCCAGCAGCTTCAGGCAGGGTCACGAGCAGTACTTC
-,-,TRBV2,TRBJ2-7,CASTAVEGFGEQYF,TGTGCCAGCACAGCCGTGGAGGGATTCGGCGAGCAGTACTTC
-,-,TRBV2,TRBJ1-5,CASSQTGNQPQHF,TGTGCCAGCAGTCAGACAGGCAATCAGCCCCAGCATTTT